Listed below are T cell receptor beta chains from one sample, sequenced in a study of T cell responses to AZD1222 COVID-19 vaccine. Data came from immunoSEQ multiplex PCR; TCRdb stores just in-frame clones and leaves some out. The data hold 110,000 or so clones, with around 89% observed a single time. This specimen was peripheral blood, taken 28 days after the second AZD1222 dose. The receptors here all came from an adult who received the AZD1222 COVID-19 vaccine. Each CDR3 is given with its conserved first and last residue. The order of the fields is clone size, D gene, V gene, J gene, CDR3 protein, CDR3 DNA. The D gene is left open where the match is weak. Clone size is shown for a subset of rows, as once, few, many or a class of expanded clone.

>NA|TRBD1|TRBV24-1|TRBJ1-5
CATSDSRTGGNQPQHF
TGTGCCACCAGTGACTCCCGGACAGGGGGCAATCAGCCCCAGCATTTT
>NA|TRBD1|TRBV5-1|TRBJ1-1
CASSRTGGSGNTEAFF
TGCGCCAGCAGCAGGACAGGGGGCTCGGGGAACACTGAAGCTTTCTTT
>NA|NA|TRBV7-2|TRBJ1-3
CASSLGGVNTIYF
TGTGCCAGCAGCCTAGGTGGAGTGAACACCATATATTTT
>NA|NA|TRBV10-3|TRBJ2-1
CAISSAAAPDEQFF
TGTGCCATCAGCTCAGCGGCGGCACCGGATGAGCAGTTCTTC
>NA|TRBD1|TRBV7-8|TRBJ1-1
CATNNRGMNTEAFF
TGTGCCACCAACAACAGGGGGATGAACACTGAAGCTTTCTTT
>NA|NA|TRBV30|TRBJ2-7
CAGEGGGIYEQYF
TGTGCCGGGGAGGGAGGGGGCATCTACGAGCAGTACTTC
>NA|TRBD1|TRBV5-1|TRBJ2-7
CASSLAPTGGYEQYF
TGCGCCAGCAGCTTGGCCCCTACAGGGGGCTACGAGCAGTACTTC
>NA|NA|TRBV7-3|TRBJ2-2
CASSPGQPNTGELFF
TGTGCCAGCAGCCCCGGACAGCCAAACACCGGGGAGCTGTTTTTT
>NA|TRBD2|TRBV7-8|TRBJ2-5
CASTMTEREQETQYF
TGTGCCAGCACCATGACCGAGCGGGAGCAAGAGACCCAGTACTTC
>NA|NA|TRBV12-5|TRBJ2-7
CASGSAMAQYRDTLYEQYF
TGTGCTAGTGGTTCTGCCATGGCCCAATACAGGGATACTCTCTACGAGCAGTACTTC
>NA|NA|TRBV10-3|TRBJ2-3
CAISVTDTQYF
TGTGCCATCAGTGTCACAGATACGCAGTATTTT
>NA|NA|TRBV7-7|TRBJ2-5
CASSLGLEETQYF
TGTGCTAGCAGCTTAGGGTTAGAAGAGACCCAGTACTTC
>NA|NA|TRBV7-3|TRBJ1-5
CASSHGGNQPQHF
TGTGCCAGCAGTCATGGCGGGAATCAGCCCCAGCATTTT
>NA|NA|TRBV7-2|TRBJ1-3
CASSLAGLNSGNTIYF
TGTGCCAGCAGCTTAGCTGGACTCAACTCTGGAAACACCATATATTTT
>once|NA|TRBV19|TRBJ2-7
CASSIDLLGYEQYF
TGTGCCAGTAGTATAGATCTATTGGGGTACGAGCAGTACTTC
>once|TRBD2|TRBV2|TRBJ2-3
CASGGPGGPTDTQYF
TGTGCCAGCGGGGGTCCGGGAGGGCCGACGGATACGCAGTATTTT